Below, one T cell receptor beta chain is given with its context. The data were obtained in a study of blood T cell repertoires in COVID-19. For the study at large: Acute and convalescent COVID-19 samples came from the United States, Italy and Spain. Sources were T cells, B-cell-depleted T cells, or PBMCs; the material itself was cDNA or gDNA.

Original processing methods: By means of reference gene primer amplification, nucleated cell counts were estimated. Data came from immunoSEQ multiplex PCR; TCRdb stores just in-frame clones and leaves some out. D and trimming come from the DNA, and the V and J calls and clone size come from that table. The profile shows about 130,000 clones, about 80% of them singletons. There are 13 residues in the CDR3. The V and J ends lost 3 bases and 5 bases respectively, with 8 bases between them. Germline CDR1 is MDHEN and CDR2 is SYDVKM. The sequencing sample was made of peripheral blood. This sequence originates from a man aged 60 to 75 with acute or convalescent COVID-19. The chain couples TRBV28 to TRBJ1-5, with D possibly TRBD1 on 5 matching bases. The CDR3 bases are TGTGCCAGCAGTTTGGGGGGAGATCAGCCCCAGCATTTT. This sequence encodes CASSLGGDQPQHF.